This section outlines one T cell receptor (beta chain) sequence together with its context. The CDR3 is 16 residues long. The germline gives CDR1 GTSNPN, CDR2 SVGIG (reference sequence). Trimming took off 2 bases at V and 1 base at J, with 15 bases between the two ends. This sample was taken from a study of CD4 T cells in relation to SARS-CoV-2 and coronaviruses. Measured with immunoSEQ multiplex PCR; TCRdb has only the in-frame clones, and not every one. The data show 65,000 or so clones, about 87% seen once. Unexposed donor CD4+ T cells date from 2011-2018, before the COVID-19 pandemic. The sample consisted of memory CD4+ T cells from PBMCs. The chain joins TRBV30 to TRBJ2-1; no reliable D call. The receptor was isolated from a human donor in good health. The CDR3 sequence is CAWSFGRTSSYNEQFF. The CDR3 nucleotides read TGTGCCTGGAGTTTTGGACGGACCTCATCCTACAATGAGCAGTTCTTC.